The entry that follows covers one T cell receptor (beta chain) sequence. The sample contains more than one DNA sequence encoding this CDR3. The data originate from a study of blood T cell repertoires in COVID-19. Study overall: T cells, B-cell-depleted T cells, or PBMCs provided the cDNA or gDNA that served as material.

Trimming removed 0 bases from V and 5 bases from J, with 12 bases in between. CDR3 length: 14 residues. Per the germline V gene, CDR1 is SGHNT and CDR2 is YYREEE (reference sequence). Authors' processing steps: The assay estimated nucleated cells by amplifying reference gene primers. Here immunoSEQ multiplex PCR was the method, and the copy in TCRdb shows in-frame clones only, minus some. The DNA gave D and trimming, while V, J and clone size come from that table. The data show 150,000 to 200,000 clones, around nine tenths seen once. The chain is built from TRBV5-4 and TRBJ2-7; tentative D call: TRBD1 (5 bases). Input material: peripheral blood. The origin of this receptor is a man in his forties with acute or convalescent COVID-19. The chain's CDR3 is CASSLGQGRNEQYF. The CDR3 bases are TGTGCCAGCAGCTTGGGCCAGGGTAGAAACGAGCAGTACTTC.